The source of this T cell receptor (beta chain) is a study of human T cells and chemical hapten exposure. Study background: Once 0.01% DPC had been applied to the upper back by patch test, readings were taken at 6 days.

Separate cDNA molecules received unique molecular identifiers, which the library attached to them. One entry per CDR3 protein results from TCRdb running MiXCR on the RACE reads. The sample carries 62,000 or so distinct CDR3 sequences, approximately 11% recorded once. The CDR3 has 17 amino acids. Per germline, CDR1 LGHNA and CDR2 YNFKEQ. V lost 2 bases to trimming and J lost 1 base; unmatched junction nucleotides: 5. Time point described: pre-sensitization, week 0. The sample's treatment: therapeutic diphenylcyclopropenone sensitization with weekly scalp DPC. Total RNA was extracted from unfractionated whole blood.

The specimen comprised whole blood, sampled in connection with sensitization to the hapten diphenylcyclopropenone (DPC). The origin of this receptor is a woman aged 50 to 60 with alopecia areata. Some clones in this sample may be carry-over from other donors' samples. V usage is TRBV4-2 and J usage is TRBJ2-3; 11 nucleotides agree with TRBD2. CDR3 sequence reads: CASSQPLAGGGTDTQYF. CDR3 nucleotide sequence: TGTGCCAGCAGCCAACCGCTAGCGGGAGGAGGCACAGATACGCAGTATTTT.